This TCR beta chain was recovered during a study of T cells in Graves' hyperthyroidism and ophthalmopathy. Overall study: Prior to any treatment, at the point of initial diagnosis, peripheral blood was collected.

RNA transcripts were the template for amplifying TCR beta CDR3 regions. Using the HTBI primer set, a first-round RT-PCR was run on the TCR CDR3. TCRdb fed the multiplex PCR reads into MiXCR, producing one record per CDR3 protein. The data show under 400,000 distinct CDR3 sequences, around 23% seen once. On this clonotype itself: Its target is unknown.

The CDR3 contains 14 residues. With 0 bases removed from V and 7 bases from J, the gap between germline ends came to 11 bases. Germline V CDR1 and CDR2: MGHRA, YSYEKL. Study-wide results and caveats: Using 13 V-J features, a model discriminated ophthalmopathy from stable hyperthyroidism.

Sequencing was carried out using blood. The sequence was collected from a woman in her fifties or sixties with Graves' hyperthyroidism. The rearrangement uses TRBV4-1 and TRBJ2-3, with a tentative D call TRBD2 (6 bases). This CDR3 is CASSQEGDSNTQYF. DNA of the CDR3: TGCGCCAGCAGCCAAGAAGGGGACTCAAATACGCAGTATTTT.